The T cell receptor (beta chain) under discussion was sequenced for a study of blood T cell repertoires in COVID-19. About the study: Some COVID-19 samples were acute and others convalescent; all came from the United States, Italy and Spain. PBMCs, B-cell-depleted T cells, or T cells provided the cDNA or gDNA that made up the material.

Trimming stripped 6 bases from V and 3 bases from J, with 11 bases between. Germline CDR1 SGHAT, CDR2 FQNNGV. The CDR3 contains 13 residues. In the study's own analysis: Cell counts per sample came from amplifying reference gene primers. Measured with immunoSEQ multiplex PCR; TCRdb has only the in-frame clones, and not every one. The V and J calls and clone size were taken over from that table, and D and trimming were inferred from the DNA. The sample has over 60,000 clones, approximately 86% seen once. The chain couples TRBV11-2 to TRBJ1-2, with D possibly TRBD1 on 5 matching bases. The clonotype comes from a man in his 70s with acute or convalescent COVID-19. What was sequenced was peripheral blood. CDR3 protein: CASSLQAYYGYTF. CDR3 coding DNA: TGTGCCAGCAGTTTACAGGCCTACTATGGCTACACCTTC.